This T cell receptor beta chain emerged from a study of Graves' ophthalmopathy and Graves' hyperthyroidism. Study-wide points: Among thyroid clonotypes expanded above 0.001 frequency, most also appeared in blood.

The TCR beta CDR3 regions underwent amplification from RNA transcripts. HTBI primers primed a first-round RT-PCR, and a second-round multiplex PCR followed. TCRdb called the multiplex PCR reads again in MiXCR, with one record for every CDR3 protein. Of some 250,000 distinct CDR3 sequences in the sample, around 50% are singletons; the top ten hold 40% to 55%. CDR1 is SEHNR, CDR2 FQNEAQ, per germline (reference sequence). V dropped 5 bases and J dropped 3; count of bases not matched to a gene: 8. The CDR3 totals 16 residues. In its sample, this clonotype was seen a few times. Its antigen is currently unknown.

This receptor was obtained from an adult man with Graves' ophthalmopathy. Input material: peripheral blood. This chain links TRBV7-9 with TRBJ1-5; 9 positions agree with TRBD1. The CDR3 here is CASSLGGTGTNQPQHF. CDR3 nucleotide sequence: TGTGCCAGCAGCCTGGGGGGGACAGGGACCAATCAGCCCCAGCATTTT.